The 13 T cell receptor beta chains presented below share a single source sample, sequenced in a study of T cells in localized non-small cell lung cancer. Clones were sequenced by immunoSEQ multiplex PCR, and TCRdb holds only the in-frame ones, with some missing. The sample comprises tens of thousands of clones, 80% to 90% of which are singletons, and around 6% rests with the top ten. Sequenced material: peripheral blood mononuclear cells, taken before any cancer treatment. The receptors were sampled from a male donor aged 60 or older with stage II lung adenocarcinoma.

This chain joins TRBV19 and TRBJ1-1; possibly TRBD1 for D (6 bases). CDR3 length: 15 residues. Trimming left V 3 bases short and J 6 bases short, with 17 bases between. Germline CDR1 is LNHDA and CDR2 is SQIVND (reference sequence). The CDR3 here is CASSMGPGSGAEAFF. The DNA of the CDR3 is TGTGCCAGTAGTATGGGCCCGGGGTCAGGGGCTGAAGCTTTCTTT.

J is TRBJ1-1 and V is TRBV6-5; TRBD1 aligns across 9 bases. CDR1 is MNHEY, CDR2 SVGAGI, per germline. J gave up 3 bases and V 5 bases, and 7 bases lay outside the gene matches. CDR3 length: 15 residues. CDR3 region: CASSRDRDSYTEAFF. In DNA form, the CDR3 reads TGTGCCAGCAGTAGGGACAGGGACTCATACACTGAAGCTTTCTTT.

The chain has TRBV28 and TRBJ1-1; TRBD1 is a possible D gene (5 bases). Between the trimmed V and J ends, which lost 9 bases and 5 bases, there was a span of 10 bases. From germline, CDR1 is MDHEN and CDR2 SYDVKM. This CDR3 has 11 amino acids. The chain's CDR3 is CASLGGTEAFF. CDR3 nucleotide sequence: TGTGCCAGTCTGGGGGGGACTGAAGCTTTCTTT.

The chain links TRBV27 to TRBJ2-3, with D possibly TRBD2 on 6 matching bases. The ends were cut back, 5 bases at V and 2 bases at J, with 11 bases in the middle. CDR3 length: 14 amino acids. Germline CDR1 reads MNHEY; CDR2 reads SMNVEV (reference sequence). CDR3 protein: CASSRWTTTDTQYF. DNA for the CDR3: TGTGCCAGCAGTCGTTGGACTACCACAGATACGCAGTATTTT.

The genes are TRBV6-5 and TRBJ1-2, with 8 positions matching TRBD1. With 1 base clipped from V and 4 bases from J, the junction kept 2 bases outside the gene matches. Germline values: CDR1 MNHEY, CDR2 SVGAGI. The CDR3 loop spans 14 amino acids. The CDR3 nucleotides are TGTGCCAGCAGTTACTTGGACAGGGCCTATGGCTACACCTTC. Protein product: CASSYLDRAYGYTF.

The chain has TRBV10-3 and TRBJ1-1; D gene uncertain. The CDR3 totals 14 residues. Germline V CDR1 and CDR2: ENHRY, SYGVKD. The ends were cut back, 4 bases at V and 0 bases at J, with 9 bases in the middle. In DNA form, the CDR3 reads TGTGCCATCAGTGCCCGGGCCTTGAACACTGAAGCTTTCTTT. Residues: CAISARALNTEAFF.

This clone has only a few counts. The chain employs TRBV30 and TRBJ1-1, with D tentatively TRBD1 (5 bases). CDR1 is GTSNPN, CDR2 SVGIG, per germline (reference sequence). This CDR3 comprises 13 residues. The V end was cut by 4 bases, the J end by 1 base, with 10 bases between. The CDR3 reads CAWTPDRNTEAFF. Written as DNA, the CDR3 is TGTGCCTGGACCCCCGACAGGAACACTGAAGCTTTCTTT.

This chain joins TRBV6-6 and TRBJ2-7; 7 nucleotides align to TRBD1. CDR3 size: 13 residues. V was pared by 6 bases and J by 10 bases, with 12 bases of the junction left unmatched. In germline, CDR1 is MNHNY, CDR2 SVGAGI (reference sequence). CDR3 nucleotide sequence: TGTGCCAGCAGCCAACAGGGGCCTTATTCCCAGTACTTC. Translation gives CASSQQGPYSQYF.

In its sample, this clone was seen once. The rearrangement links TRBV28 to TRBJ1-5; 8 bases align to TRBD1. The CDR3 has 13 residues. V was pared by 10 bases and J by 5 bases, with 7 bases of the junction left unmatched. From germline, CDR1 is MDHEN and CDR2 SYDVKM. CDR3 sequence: CATTGGAHQPQHF. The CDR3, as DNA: TGTGCCACCACAGGGGGGGCGCATCAGCCCCAGCATTTT.

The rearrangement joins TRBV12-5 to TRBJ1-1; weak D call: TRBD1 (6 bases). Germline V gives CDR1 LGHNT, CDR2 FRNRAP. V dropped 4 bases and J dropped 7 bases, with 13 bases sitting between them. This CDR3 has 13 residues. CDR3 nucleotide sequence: TGTGCTAGTGGTTCTTCAGGGGCCCTTGAAGCTTTCTTT. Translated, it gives CASGSSGALEAFF.

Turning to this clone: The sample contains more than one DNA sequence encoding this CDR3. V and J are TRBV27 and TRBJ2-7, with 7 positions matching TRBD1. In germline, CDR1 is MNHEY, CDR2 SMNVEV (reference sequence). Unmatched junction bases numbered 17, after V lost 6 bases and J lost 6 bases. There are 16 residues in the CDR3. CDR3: CASRFREVTGAGEQYF. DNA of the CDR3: TGTGCCAGCAGGTTCCGCGAAGTAACAGGGGCTGGCGAGCAGTACTTC.

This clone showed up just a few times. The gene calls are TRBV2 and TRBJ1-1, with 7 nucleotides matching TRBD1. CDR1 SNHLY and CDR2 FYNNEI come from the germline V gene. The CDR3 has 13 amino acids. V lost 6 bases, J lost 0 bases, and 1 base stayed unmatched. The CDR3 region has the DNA TGTGCCAGCAGCGACAGGGTGAACACTGAAGCTTTCTTT. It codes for CASSDRVNTEAFF.

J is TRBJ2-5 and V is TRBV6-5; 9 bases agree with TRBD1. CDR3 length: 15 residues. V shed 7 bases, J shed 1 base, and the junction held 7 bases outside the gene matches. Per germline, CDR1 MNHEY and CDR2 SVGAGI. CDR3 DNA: TGTGCCAGCAAAAACAGGGGACAGGGCCAAGAGACCCAGTACTTC. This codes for CASKNRGQGQETQYF.